The 3 T cell receptor beta chains in this list originate from one sample, sequenced in a study of CD4 T cells in relation to SARS-CoV-2 and coronaviruses. Before the COVID-19 pandemic, during about 2010-2018, CD4+ T cells were taken from unexposed donors. CD4+ T cells were isolated from the cells after less than 13 days of culture. Assay: immunoSEQ multiplex PCR; the TCRdb copy retains only in-frame clones and omits some. This table holds tens of thousands of clones, 55% to 75% found once. No antigens are known for them. Sequenced sample: CD4+ T cells from PBMCs, cultured in vitro. These receptors came from a human donor in good health.

This clone was picked up a small number of times. The V call is TRBV4-1, the J call TRBJ1-6; tentative D call: TRBD1 (5 bases). The V and J ends lost 2 bases and 7 bases respectively, with 15 bases between them. Germline CDR1 MGHRA, CDR2 YSYEKL. This CDR3 is built from 16 residues. The CDR3 DNA follows: TGCGCCAGCAGCCAACCGACCGGGACCAGAAATTCACCCCTCCACTTT. It is translated as CASSQPTGTRNSPLHF.

J is TRBJ1-3 and V is TRBV11-2; TRBD1 is a possible D gene (5 bases). There are 15 residues in the CDR3. CDR1 is SGHAT and CDR2 is FQNNGV in the germline V gene. Trimming pared 0 bases from V and 4 bases from J, leaving 10 bases between. CDR3 amino acids: CASSLDLRGGNTIYF. In nucleotides, the CDR3 is TGTGCCAGCAGCTTAGATCTGAGGGGAGGAAACACCATATATTTT.

This chain links TRBV5-5 with TRBJ1-2, with 7 bases fitting TRBD1. V dropped 4 bases and J dropped 0; count of bases not matched to a gene: 6. Germline lookup yields CDR1 SGHKS and CDR2 YYEKEE (reference sequence). The CDR3 is 15 amino acids. CDR3 in DNA: TGTGCCAGCAGCCCCCGACAGGGAACTAACTATGGCTACACCTTC. Residues: CASSPRQGTNYGYTF.